This T cell receptor beta chain was obtained from a study of blood T cell repertoires in COVID-19. Source study methods: Reference gene primer amplification yielded estimated nucleated cell counts. Generated by immunoSEQ multiplex PCR, the TCRdb table keeps only in-frame clones and is missing some. V and J calls and clone size are those listed in that table; D and trimming were worked out from the DNA. The table has roughly 87,000 clones, about 88% seen once; the top ten hold about 5.1%. Sequencing was done on a sample of peripheral blood. This TCR was recovered from a man aged 40-49 years with acute or convalescent COVID-19.

CDR3 DNA: TGTGCCTGGGGAGTTGGGACAGCTAGCAATCAGCCCCAGCATTTT. This gives the protein CAWGVGTASNQPQHF. The chain carries TRBV30 and TRBJ1-5; 7 bases line up with TRBD1. This CDR3 spans 15 amino acids. Germline lookup yields CDR1 GTSNPN and CDR2 SVGIG (reference sequence). J gave up 0 bases and V 5 bases, and 7 bases lay outside the gene matches.